The table lists the clone carrying this T cell receptor beta chain with a few counts. Sample time point: patch test 3, about 24 weeks after DPC sensitization. Specified treatment: therapeutic diphenylcyclopropenone sensitization with weekly scalp DPC. This specimen comes from a study of human T cells and chemical hapten exposure. TCRdb analysed the RACE reads with MiXCR anew, one entry per CDR3 protein. The sample includes 55,000 to 80,000 distinct CDR3 sequences, more than 9.5% of them seen just once. This CDR3 has 15 amino acids. Trimming stripped 4 bases from V and 4 bases from J, with 16 bases between. Germline V gene sequence: CDR1 MNHEY, CDR2 SVGEGT.

The material was whole blood, obtained in connection with sensitization to the hapten diphenylcyclopropenone (DPC). The rearrangement joins TRBV6-2 or TRBV6-3 to TRBJ1-2; D is undetermined. The receptor was isolated from a young woman with alopecia areata. Some clones in this sample may be carry-over from other donors' samples. The CDR3 nucleotides are TGTGCCAGCAGTTCCGCGTCCCAGGTCCTCTATGGCTACACCTTC. This codes for CASSSASQVLYGYTF.